This TCR beta chain was obtained from a study of T cells in Graves' hyperthyroidism and ophthalmopathy (dated by TCRdb to the late 2010s). At the level of the whole study: Peripheral blood was collected at initial diagnosis, before any treatment. To identify TCR V-J signatures that set the groups apart, the researchers used a discovery cohort of approximately 98 patients, made up of 40 to 45 with Graves' ophthalmopathy and some 55 with stable Graves' hyperthyroidism. An independent validation cohort of about 20 hyperthyroidism patients and 17 patients who later progressed to ophthalmopathy tested prospective prediction of ophthalmopathy. The approximately 100 discovery patients were divided at random into training and test sets in a 7:3 ratio. In addition, the study compared T-cell repertoires in thyroid tissue and in blood from roughly six Graves' hyperthyroidism patients. After sampling, hyperthyroidism patients received methimazole starting at 30 mg daily, and ophthalmopathy patients received high-dose intravenous methylprednisolone. The paper describes TCR Vbeta CDR3 sequencing of 135 peripheral blood samples, made up of 43 ophthalmopathy patients, over 70 hyperthyroidism patients and 17 progressor patients.

This clonotype was counted ten times or more. Its antigen has not been determined. The record has no base qualities; no much larger clone is one base away. Amplification of TCR beta CDR3 regions was carried out from RNA transcripts. The first round of RT-PCR for the TCR CDR3 was performed with the HTBI primer set and the Qiagen OneStep RT-PCR kit. Libraries were constructed in a second round of multiplex PCR, after which size selection and purification were carried out. Paired-end sequencing of the libraries was performed with 100 bp reads on an Illumina HiSeq2000. In the original analysis: SOAPnuke was used to process the raw data, removing reads that contained adapters or uncalled bases, had a mean Phred below 15, or lacked an exact match to the constant primer or identifier. High-quality paired reads were merged with COPE v1.2.5, and unique nucleotide sequences were defined as clonotypes. MiTCR v1.1 was used to align the clonotypes against IMGT TRBV, TRBD and TRBJ reference segments. Only V-J combinations with frequency above 0.0001, covering 98% to 99.2% of repertoires, were analysed. The TCS score was defined as F50 (clonal expansion) divided by E x V (chaos), with BLOSUM62-based TCRdist calculated between CDR3 peptides within each V-J. Welch's t-statistics and random forest reduced around 510 V-J features to 10 to 15, which were used in a naive Bayes classifier (R e1071). The public sequencing data were trimmed at Q25 with fastp and processed into clonotypes with MiXCR by TCRdb, which kept only in-frame beta chains. Here each entry gathers all rows of one CDR3 protein and keeps the most common genes and DNA. TCRdb assigned the V and J calls; the authors' analysis was not used. This sample holds roughly 520,000 distinct CDR3 sequences; around 22% were observed only once. Clones ranked in the top ten supply around 10% of the sample.

Summary of the overall study and its limitations: In validation, the model predicted progression to ophthalmopathy with approximately 71% sensitivity and around 72% specificity, a median of 6.5 months before onset. Most expanded thyroid clonotypes (frequency above 0.001) were also detected in blood, suggesting blood repertoires may reflect thyroid immune responses. No statistical method was used to set the sample size in advance, and investigators knew the group allocation. Ophthalmopathy was separated from stable hyperthyroidism by a 13 V-J signature model, with around 90% sensitivity and 81% to 82% specificity obtained in cross-validation and 80%/75% obtained in testing.

Ophthalmopathy patients had moderately to severely active disease, Clinical Activity Score of at least 3, NOSPECS grade of at least 4, and duration under 3 months. Any patient with an uncontrolled infection, another autoimmune disease, pregnancy or lactation was excluded. Clinical symptoms, serum thyroxine and TRAb, thyroid ultrasound, and orbital computed tomography formed the basis for the diagnoses. Ficoll-Paque density gradient centrifugation was used to isolate PBMCs from around 10 ml of fresh peripheral blood. Trizol reagent was used to extract total RNA, and RNA quality was then checked on an Agilent 2100 Bioanalyzer. The receptor's source is a woman under 40 with Graves' ophthalmopathy. Material for sequencing was blood.

The CDR3 in this case is CASSWDRVDTEAFF. Read as DNA, the sequence is TGCGCCAGCAGCTGGGACAGGGTGGACACTGAAGCTTTCTTT. The chain links TRBV5-1 with TRBJ1-1, with 9 middle bases fitting TRBD1. CDR1 and CDR2, looked up from the germline V gene, are SGHRS and YFSETQ. Here V drops 3 bases and J drops 3 bases, and the junction holds 3 bases not matched to any gene. From its cysteine to its phenylalanine, the CDR3 spans 14 amino acids. The DNA shown is the 42-base CDR3, in frame from base 1.